Listed below are T cell receptor beta chains from one sample, sequenced in a study of CD8+ T cells in alopecia areata. Produced via immunoSEQ multiplex PCR; TCRdb's table is partial and in-frame only. The profile covers 190,000 or so clones, with around 58% appearing a single time and roughly 12% taken by the ten largest. The source was CD8+ T cells sorted from blood, collected at week 24, from a patient treated with tofacitinib. The receptors here all came from a human donor with alopecia areata. Both conserved end residues are part of each CDR3. Fields, in order: D gene, J gene, V gene, clone size, CDR3 DNA, CDR3 protein. The D gene is left open where the match is weak. Size values are once, few and many counts, or a class for expanded clones, and some rows have none.

d_call: NA; j_call: TRBJ1-2; v_call: TRBV9; clone_size: NA; cdr3_nt: TGTGCCAGCAGCGTAAGCGTTAACTATGGCTACACCTTC; cdr3_aa: CASSVSVNYGYTF
d_call: TRBD1; j_call: TRBJ2-5; v_call: TRBV7-9; clone_size: few; cdr3_nt: TGTGCCAGCAGCGACGGACAGGGCCTCCAAGAGACCCAGTACTTC; cdr3_aa: CASSDGQGLQETQYF
d_call: NA; j_call: TRBJ2-7; v_call: TRBV20-1; clone_size: few; cdr3_nt: TGCAGTGCTGGACTCGGGTGGGAGCAGTACTTC; cdr3_aa: CSAGLGWEQYF
d_call: NA; j_call: TRBJ1-5; v_call: TRBV15; clone_size: NA; cdr3_nt: TGTGCCACCAGCAGAGATCGGGGGGCGGCTCAGCCCCAGCATTTT; cdr3_aa: CATSRDRGAAQPQHF
d_call: NA; j_call: TRBJ1-5; v_call: TRBV19; clone_size: NA; cdr3_nt: TGTGCCAGTAGCCCCGGTATTTCGGGCAATCAGCCCCAGCATTTT; cdr3_aa: CASSPGISGNQPQHF
d_call: NA; j_call: TRBJ2-7; v_call: TRBV7-9; clone_size: NA; cdr3_nt: TGTGCCAGCAGCTCCGGGACGTCCGAGCAGTACTTC; cdr3_aa: CASSSGTSEQYF
d_call: TRBD2; j_call: TRBJ2-1; v_call: TRBV6-4; clone_size: NA; cdr3_nt: TGTGCCAGCAGCGCTTCGAGTGGGACTAGCGGGGGCAATGAGCAGTTCTTC; cdr3_aa: CASSASSGTSGGNEQFF
d_call: TRBD2; j_call: TRBJ2-5; v_call: TRBV7-6; clone_size: once; cdr3_nt: TGTGCCAGCAGCGAAGGACTAGAAGAGACCCAGTACTTC; cdr3_aa: CASSEGLEETQYF
d_call: NA; j_call: TRBJ2-1; v_call: TRBV12-5; clone_size: NA; cdr3_nt: TGTGCTAGTGGTTTCCGGGACGGCCCCAATGAGCAGTTCTTC; cdr3_aa: CASGFRDGPNEQFF
d_call: TRBD1; j_call: TRBJ2-7; v_call: TRBV7-9; clone_size: NA; cdr3_nt: TGTGCCAGCAGCTCCACGAGGACAGGGCTCTACGGGCAGTACTTC; cdr3_aa: CASSSTRTGLYGQYF
d_call: NA; j_call: TRBJ2-7; v_call: TRBV25-1; clone_size: once; cdr3_nt: TGTGCCAGCAGCCTCCTATGTGGCCGCCTAAATTACGAGCAGTACTTC; cdr3_aa: CASSLLCGRLNYEQYF
d_call: NA; j_call: TRBJ1-5; v_call: TRBV2; clone_size: NA; cdr3_nt: TGTGCCAGCAGTGCCCCCGGGGGGAGCAATCAGCCCCAGCATTTT; cdr3_aa: CASSAPGGSNQPQHF
d_call: NA; j_call: TRBJ1-1; v_call: TRBV29-1; clone_size: few; cdr3_nt: TGCAGCGTTGAACGCAGGGATCGTAGTGAAGCTTTCTTT; cdr3_aa: CSVERRDRSEAFF
d_call: NA; j_call: TRBJ2-1; v_call: TRBV13; clone_size: once; cdr3_nt: TGTGCCAGCAGCTCCCCGGGGCTAAGCGAGCAGTTCTTC; cdr3_aa: CASSSPGLSEQFF
d_call: TRBD1; j_call: TRBJ1-2; v_call: TRBV6-5; clone_size: once; cdr3_nt: TGTGCCAGCAGTTACGGCGGTGGAGGGGGCTACTATGGCTACACCTTC; cdr3_aa: CASSYGGGGGYYGYTF
d_call: NA; j_call: TRBJ1-1; v_call: TRBV5-1; clone_size: few; cdr3_nt: TGCGCCAGCAGCTCAGGGGACCGGGACACTGAAGCTTTCTTT; cdr3_aa: CASSSGDRDTEAFF
d_call: NA; j_call: TRBJ2-7; v_call: TRBV4-1; clone_size: once; cdr3_nt: TGCGCCAGCAGCTCGGACAGTACCTCCTACGAGCAGTACTTC; cdr3_aa: CASSSDSTSYEQYF
d_call: NA; j_call: TRBJ1-5; v_call: TRBV19; clone_size: few; cdr3_nt: TGTGCCAGTAGTACGGGGGACCAGCCCCAGCATTTT; cdr3_aa: CASSTGDQPQHF
d_call: TRBD1; j_call: TRBJ1-2; v_call: TRBV6-5; clone_size: NA; cdr3_nt: TGTGCCAGCAGTGGATTAGGACAGGGTGATGGCTACACCTTC; cdr3_aa: CASSGLGQGDGYTF
d_call: NA; j_call: TRBJ1-3; v_call: TRBV6-1; clone_size: NA; cdr3_nt: TGTGCCAGCAGTGAGCCTAGGTACCAGACAGGCTTCTCTGGAAACACCATATATTTT; cdr3_aa: CASSEPRYQTGFSGNTIYF
d_call: NA; j_call: TRBJ2-3; v_call: TRBV5-6; clone_size: NA; cdr3_nt: TGTGCCAGCAGCTTGACAGGGTCTGATACGCAGTATTTT; cdr3_aa: CASSLTGSDTQYF
d_call: NA; j_call: TRBJ1-1; v_call: TRBV14; clone_size: NA; cdr3_nt: TGTGCCAGCAGCCCTAATACGGGACAATTGAAGACTGAAGCTTTCTTT; cdr3_aa: CASSPNTGQLKTEAFF
d_call: NA; j_call: TRBJ1-1; v_call: TRBV10-3; clone_size: NA; cdr3_nt: TGTGCCATCAGTGAGGGAGGGGGAGCCCTTGACACTGAAGCTTTCTTT; cdr3_aa: CAISEGGGALDTEAFF
d_call: NA; j_call: TRBJ2-2; v_call: TRBV29-1; clone_size: few; cdr3_nt: TGCAGCGTTATACTAGCTAACACCGGGGAGCTGTTTTTT; cdr3_aa: CSVILANTGELFF
d_call: NA; j_call: TRBJ1-1; v_call: TRBV30; clone_size: few; cdr3_nt: TGTCGAATAGGGGGTTGGGGCACTGAAGCTTTCTTT; cdr3_aa: CRIGGWGTEAFF
d_call: NA; j_call: TRBJ2-3; v_call: TRBV28; clone_size: few; cdr3_nt: TGTGCCAGCAGTTTCGACGGTTACACAGATACGCAGTATTTT; cdr3_aa: CASSFDGYTDTQYF
d_call: NA; j_call: TRBJ1-5; v_call: TRBV5-5; clone_size: NA; cdr3_nt: TGTGCCAGCAGCTTGGAGGGTGTGCGGCCCCAGCATTTT; cdr3_aa: CASSLEGVRPQHF
d_call: NA; j_call: TRBJ1-1; v_call: TRBV4-1; clone_size: NA; cdr3_nt: TGCGCCAGCAGCCCAATCGGGGATATGAACACTGAAGCTTTCTTT; cdr3_aa: CASSPIGDMNTEAFF
d_call: NA; j_call: TRBJ2-5; v_call: TRBV6-5; clone_size: NA; cdr3_nt: TGTGCCAGCAGTTACGCGGCGGGGCTGACGGAGACCCAGTACTTC; cdr3_aa: CASSYAAGLTETQYF
d_call: TRBD2; j_call: TRBJ2-7; v_call: TRBV4-1; clone_size: NA; cdr3_nt: TGCGCCAGCAGCCAAGAGGAACTAGCGTACGAGCAGTACTTC; cdr3_aa: CASSQEELAYEQYF
d_call: NA; j_call: TRBJ1-2; v_call: TRBV27; clone_size: NA; cdr3_nt: TGTGCCAGCAGTATGATTAGACGGGACGGCACCTTGTATGGCTACACCTTC; cdr3_aa: CASSMIRRDGTLYGYTF
d_call: TRBD2; j_call: TRBJ2-2; v_call: TRBV27; clone_size: few; cdr3_nt: TGTGCCAGCAGTCCTGGACTAGCGGAAGCCAACACCGGGGAGCTGTTTTTT; cdr3_aa: CASSPGLAEANTGELFF
d_call: NA; j_call: TRBJ1-1; v_call: TRBV11-3; clone_size: NA; cdr3_nt: TGTGCCAGCAGCTTCGGATCGATGAACACTGAAGCTTTCTTT; cdr3_aa: CASSFGSMNTEAFF
d_call: NA; j_call: TRBJ1-4; v_call: TRBV21-1; clone_size: NA; cdr3_nt: TGTGCCAGCAGCTCTCGCCCGACAGGGACTAATGAAAAACTGTTTTTT; cdr3_aa: CASSSRPTGTNEKLFF
d_call: NA; j_call: TRBJ2-7; v_call: TRBV7-9; clone_size: NA; cdr3_nt: TGTGCCAGCAGCTTAATCGGACCCTACGAGCAGTACTTC; cdr3_aa: CASSLIGPYEQYF
d_call: TRBD2; j_call: TRBJ2-2; v_call: TRBV4-1; clone_size: NA; cdr3_nt: TGCGCCAGCAGCCAGGCGGGGCTAGCGGGGGTGAACACCGGGGAGCTGTTTTTT; cdr3_aa: CASSQAGLAGVNTGELFF
d_call: TRBD1; j_call: TRBJ2-1; v_call: TRBV4-1; clone_size: NA; cdr3_nt: TGCGCCAGCAGCCCCCGACAGGGGGCTGGTGAGCAGTTCTTC; cdr3_aa: CASSPRQGAGEQFF
d_call: NA; j_call: TRBJ1-3; v_call: TRBV27; clone_size: NA; cdr3_nt: TGTGCCAGCAAGTTCCGAAAAGGGGATAACTCTGGAAACACCATATATTTT; cdr3_aa: CASKFRKGDNSGNTIYF
d_call: TRBD2; j_call: TRBJ2-6; v_call: TRBV29-1; clone_size: few; cdr3_nt: TGCAGCGTTGGGGAGGGATGGGGCTCTGGGGCCAACGTCCTGACTTTC; cdr3_aa: CSVGEGWGSGANVLTF
d_call: NA; j_call: TRBJ1-2; v_call: TRBV11-2; clone_size: NA; cdr3_nt: TGTGCCAGCAGCCAATACCGGACTGACTATGGCTACACCTTC; cdr3_aa: CASSQYRTDYGYTF
d_call: NA; j_call: TRBJ2-7; v_call: TRBV7-9; clone_size: NA; cdr3_nt: TGTGCCAGCAGCTCGCCGATGGGCTACGAGCAGTACTTC; cdr3_aa: CASSSPMGYEQYF
d_call: NA; j_call: TRBJ2-3; v_call: TRBV13; clone_size: NA; cdr3_nt: TGTGCCAGCAGCTTAGGTGAGACAGATACGCAGTATTTT; cdr3_aa: CASSLGETDTQYF
d_call: NA; j_call: TRBJ1-4; v_call: TRBV5-6; clone_size: NA; cdr3_nt: TGTGCCAGCCAAACCGGGACCCCGGCTGAAAAACTGTTTTTT; cdr3_aa: CASQTGTPAEKLFF
d_call: NA; j_call: TRBJ1-5; v_call: TRBV6-5; clone_size: NA; cdr3_nt: TGTGCCAGCAGTTACCGGGACAATCAGCCCCAGCATTTT; cdr3_aa: CASSYRDNQPQHF
d_call: TRBD2; j_call: TRBJ2-3; v_call: TRBV15; clone_size: NA; cdr3_nt: TGTGCCACCAGCCGGAGGACTAGCGGAACAGATACGCAGTATTTT; cdr3_aa: CATSRRTSGTDTQYF
d_call: NA; j_call: TRBJ1-1; v_call: TRBV13; clone_size: NA; cdr3_nt: TGTGCCAGCAGCTTAGGCCGGGCCGAAGCTTTCTTT; cdr3_aa: CASSLGRAEAFF
d_call: NA; j_call: TRBJ1-2; v_call: TRBV7-8; clone_size: NA; cdr3_nt: TGTGCCAGCAGCTTTAGCAGGGGAAACTATGGCTACACCTTC; cdr3_aa: CASSFSRGNYGYTF
d_call: NA; j_call: TRBJ2-7; v_call: TRBV9; clone_size: NA; cdr3_nt: TGTGCCAGCAGCGAGCGACCGCACGATTACGAGCAGTACTTC; cdr3_aa: CASSERPHDYEQYF
d_call: NA; j_call: TRBJ2-1; v_call: TRBV14; clone_size: NA; cdr3_nt: TGTGCCAGCAGCCAAGAATCAAGTGAGCAGTTCTTC; cdr3_aa: CASSQESSEQFF